The sequence of this TCR beta chain was determined in a study of cytomegalovirus exposure and HLA in healthy donors. It was with 60 Vbeta and 13 Jbeta primers that the PCR ran. TCRdb's table, derived via immunoSEQ multiplex PCR, lists solely in-frame clones and lacks some. This repertoire shows just under 250,000 clones, about four fifths found once; its top ten account for 4.5% to 6%. The germline CDR1 and CDR2 sequences are MNHEY and SMNVEV (reference sequence). J gave up 3 bases and V 5 bases, and 24 bases lay outside the gene matches. The CDR3 consists of 21 residues. The chain recombines TRBV27 with TRBJ1-4, with 7 bases fitting TRBD1. The TCR originated in a woman between 40 and 55 years old in good health and CMV-seropositive. The sample consisted of PBMCs. Here the CDR3 reads CASSRHRKSRQGETSNEKLFF. The DNA for the CDR3 is TGTGCCAGCAGTAGACACCGAAAAAGCCGGCAGGGGGAGACGTCTAATGAAAAACTGTTTTTT. The full variable domain, rest sourced from reference TRBV27 and TRBJ1-4, is EAQVTQNPRYLITVTGKKLTVTCSQNMNHEYMSWYRQDPGLGLRQIYYSMNVEVTDKGDVPEGYKVSRKEKRNFPLILESPSPNQTSLYFCASSRHRKSRQGETSNEKLFFGSGTQLSVL.